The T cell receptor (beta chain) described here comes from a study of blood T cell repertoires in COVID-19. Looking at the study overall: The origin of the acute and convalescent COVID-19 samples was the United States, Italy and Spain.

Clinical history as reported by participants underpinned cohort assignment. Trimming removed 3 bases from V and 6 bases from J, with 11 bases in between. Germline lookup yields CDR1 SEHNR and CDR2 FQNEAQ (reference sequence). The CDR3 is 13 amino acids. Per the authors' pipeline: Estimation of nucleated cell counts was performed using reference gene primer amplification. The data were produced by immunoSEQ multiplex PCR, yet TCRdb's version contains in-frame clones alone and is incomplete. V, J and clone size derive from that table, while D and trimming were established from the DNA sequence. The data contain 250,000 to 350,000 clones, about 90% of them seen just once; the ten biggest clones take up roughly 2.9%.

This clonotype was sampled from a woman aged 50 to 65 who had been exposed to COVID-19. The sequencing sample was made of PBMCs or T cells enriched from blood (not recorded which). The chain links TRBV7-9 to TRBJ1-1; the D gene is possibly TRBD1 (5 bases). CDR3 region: CASSLAGLAEAFF. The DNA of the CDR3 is TGTGCCAGCAGCTTGGCAGGGCTCGCTGAAGCTTTCTTT.